This is a list of T cell receptor beta chains from one sample in a study of cytomegalovirus exposure and HLA in healthy donors. Sequencing was performed with immunoSEQ multiplex PCR; in TCRdb, only in-frame clones are kept and a portion is missing. The table includes hundreds of thousands of clones, approximately 90% detected once. Sequenced: PBMCs. Receptors originate from a woman aged 18 to 35 in good health and CMV-seronegative. CDR3s include the opening cysteine and the closing phenylalanine or tryptophan. A D gene is named only where the DNA matches it firmly. A clone size is listed for some rows: how often the clone was seen (once, few, many), or a class if it is expanded.

-,once,TRBV20-1,TRBJ2-7,CSAPRGFEQYF,TGCAGTGCACCCCGAGGATTTGAGCAGTACTTC
-,-,TRBV5-5,TRBJ2-1,CASSHSPVVSYNEQFF,TGTGCCAGCAGCCACTCCCCGGTCGTCTCCTACAATGAGCAGTTCTTC
-,-,TRBV14,TRBJ2-7,CASSGPHKPYEQYF,TGTGCCAGCAGCGGGCCCCATAAACCCTACGAGCAGTACTTC
TRBD1,-,TRBV6-6,TRBJ1-5,CASSYSQGGGQPQHF,TGTGCCAGCAGTTACTCACAGGGGGGTGGTCAGCCCCAGCATTTT
-,-,TRBV7-7,TRBJ2-5,CASSVGPIRDIAQYF,TGTGCCAGCAGCGTGGGACCGATACGGGACATTGCCCAGTACTTC
TRBD2,-,TRBV7-3,TRBJ2-5,CASSLRPSGGPGETQYF,TGTGCCAGCAGCTTAAGGCCTAGCGGGGGGCCCGGGGAGACCCAGTACTTC
TRBD1,-,TRBV19,TRBJ1-5,CASSLDGDRRNQPQHF,TGTGCCAGTAGTTTAGATGGGGACAGGCGTAATCAGCCCCAGCATTTT
TRBD1,-,TRBV27,TRBJ2-2,CASSLTGTGGGRKRAGELFF,TGTGCCAGCAGTCTGACCGGGACAGGGGGTGGGCGAAAAAGAGCCGGGGAGCTGTTTTTT
-,-,TRBV19,TRBJ1-5,CASIRSQGFDQPQHF,TGTGCCAGTATCCGATCCCAGGGTTTCGATCAGCCCCAGCATTTT
TRBD2,-,TRBV2,TRBJ2-5,CASRRTSGGAETQYF,TGTGCCAGCAGGAGGACTAGCGGGGGGGCTGAGACCCAGTACTTC
-,few,TRBV10-2,TRBJ2-5,CATTRGEGETQYF,TGCGCCACTACGAGAGGTGAGGGAGAGACCCAGTACTTC
-,-,TRBV19,TRBJ2-1,CASTPVAGNSYNEQFF,TGTGCCAGTACCCCAGTCGCAGGGAACTCCTACAATGAGCAGTTCTTC
TRBD2,-,TRBV2,TRBJ2-3,CASSSGGGTDTQYF,TGTGCCAGCAGTAGCGGGGGGGGCACAGATACGCAGTATTTT
-,-,TRBV7-8,TRBJ2-7,CATGAASYEQYF,TGTGCCACTGGGGCAGCGTCCTACGAGCAGTACTTC
-,few,TRBV9,TRBJ2-3,CASSVGLSFGDTQYF,TGTGCCAGCAGCGTAGGGCTCTCATTTGGTGATACGCAGTATTTT
-,-,TRBV5-6,TRBJ2-7,CASSSRDILYEQYF,TGTGCCAGCAGCTCCAGGGACATACTCTACGAGCAGTACTTC
-,-,TRBV6-5,TRBJ2-7,CASSSGVLPYEQYF,TGTGCCAGCAGTTCGGGGGTCCTTCCCTACGAGCAGTACTTC
TRBD2,once,TRBV29-1,TRBJ2-1,CSVESGGSYNEQFF,TGCAGCGTTGAATCCGGGGGGTCCTACAATGAGCAGTTCTTC
TRBD2,few,TRBV5-1,TRBJ2-1,CASSELSGGAANEQFF,TGCGCCAGCAGCGAGCTTAGCGGGGGTGCCGCCAATGAGCAGTTCTTC
-,-,TRBV18,TRBJ1-3,CASSPRWTQFDLSGNTIYF,TGTGCCAGCTCACCTCGGTGGACACAGTTCGACCTCTCTGGAAACACCATATATTTT
TRBD1,-,TRBV9,TRBJ1-1,CASSATDRGMAEAFF,TGTGCCAGCAGCGCAACGGACAGGGGAATGGCTGAAGCTTTCTTT
-,-,TRBV5-4,TRBJ2-7,CASSLGGVLPYEQYF,TGTGCCAGCAGCTTGGGGGGGGTCCTACCCTACGAGCAGTACTTC
TRBD1,-,TRBV5-8,TRBJ1-4,CASSPGQGLDEKLFF,TGTGCCAGCAGCCCGGGACAGGGCTTAGATGAAAAACTGTTTTTT
-,-,TRBV6-1,TRBJ1-1,CASNLHRAGYTEAFF,TGTGCCAGCAACCTCCACAGGGCCGGATACACTGAAGCTTTCTTT
-,once,TRBV6-5,TRBJ2-2,CASSPPARAEELFF,TGTGCCAGCAGCCCCCCAGCCAGGGCGGAGGAGCTGTTTTTT
-,-,TRBV30,TRBJ2-6,CAWSVQGSPSGANVLTF,TGTGCCTGGAGTGTCCAGGGGTCTCCGTCTGGGGCCAACGTCCTGACTTTC
-,-,TRBV2,TRBJ1-3,CASINDRFSGNTIYF,TGTGCCAGCATTAACGACAGGTTCTCTGGAAACACCATATATTTT
-,-,TRBV10-3,TRBJ1-1,CAITPGGGRGEAFF,TGTGCCATCACCCCGGGGGGGGGCAGGGGAGAAGCTTTCTTT
-,-,TRBV7-9,TRBJ1-3,CASSLMGSLSGNTIYF,TGTGCCAGCAGCTTAATGGGCAGTCTCTCTGGAAACACCATATATTTT
TRBD1,-,TRBV9,TRBJ2-5,CASSVGTGRETQYF,TGTGCCAGCAGCGTCGGGACAGGGAGAGAGACCCAGTACTTC
-,-,TRBV5-6,TRBJ2-7,CASSRTPTEQYF,TGTGCCAGCAGTCGAACCCCTACGGAGCAGTACTTC
TRBD2,-,TRBV13,TRBJ2-1,CASRGGAGNEQFF,TGTGCCAGCCGCGGGGGGGCGGGAAATGAGCAGTTCTTC
-,-,TRBV7-9,TRBJ2-1,CASSTSLARDEQFF,TGTGCCAGCAGCACGTCACTAGCTCGGGATGAGCAGTTCTTC
TRBD1,-,TRBV2,TRBJ1-2,CASSEGQGNYGYTF,TGTGCCAGCAGTGAGGGACAGGGAAACTATGGCTACACCTTC
TRBD1,-,TRBV4-1,TRBJ2-1,CASPIRQGAYNEQFF,TGCGCCAGCCCCATAAGACAGGGAGCTTACAATGAGCAGTTCTTC
-,-,TRBV20-1,TRBJ1-2,CSASPPQGYTF,TGCAGTGCTAGCCCCCCGCAGGGCTACACCTTC
TRBD1,-,TRBV6-1,TRBJ1-5,CASRATGNQPQHF,TGTGCCAGCAGAGCGACAGGGAATCAGCCCCAGCATTTT
-,-,TRBV7-9,TRBJ1-2,CSSSLASGAYGYTF,TGTTCCAGCAGCTTAGCGTCAGGGGCCTATGGCTACACCTTC
TRBD1,-,TRBV5-4,TRBJ2-1,CASIDGTGLYNEQFF,TGTGCCAGCATTGACGGGACAGGCCTCTACAATGAGCAGTTCTTC
-,-,TRBV11-2,TRBJ1-2,CASSLGHGGVGYTF,TGTGCCAGCAGCTTGGGCCACGGGGGAGTGGGCTACACCTTC
-,-,TRBV10-1,TRBJ1-1,CASSKQGNTEAFF,TGCGCCAGCAGCAAACAGGGTAACACTGAAGCTTTCTTT
TRBD1,-,TRBV7-3,TRBJ2-7,CASNLNPDRDRVYEQYF,TGTGCCAGCAACTTAAACCCGGACCGGGACAGGGTTTACGAGCAGTACTTC
-,once,TRBV30,TRBJ2-7,CAWNPGLTYEQYF,TGTGCCTGGAACCCGGGACTCACCTACGAGCAGTACTTC
TRBD1,-,TRBV27,TRBJ1-3,CASSSTGESGNTIYF,TGTGCCAGCAGTTCCACAGGGGAGTCTGGAAACACCATATATTTT
TRBD1,-,TRBV10-3,TRBJ1-2,CAISESGAGGYYGYTF,TGTGCCATCAGTGAGTCGGGAGCAGGGGGCTACTATGGCTACACCTTC
-,-,TRBV7-9,TRBJ1-1,CASGLDRHGAFF,TGTGCCAGCGGTCTAGACCGCCATGGGGCTTTCTTT
-,-,TRBV14,TRBJ1-6,CASSQDGPGIFYNSPLHF,TGTGCCAGCAGCCAAGATGGGCCAGGGATCTTCTATAATTCACCCCTCCACTTT
-,-,TRBV5-1,TRBJ2-3,CASHRTSTDTQYF,TGCGCCAGCCACAGAACTAGCACAGATACGCAGTATTTT
-,-,TRBV11-1,TRBJ1-1,CASSLGQNTEAFF,TGTGCCAGCAGCTTAGGGCAGAACACTGAAGCTTTCTTT
-,-,TRBV4-2,TRBJ1-1,CASSQDAGAELNTEAFF,TGTGCCAGCAGCCAAGATGCTGGGGCGGAACTGAACACTGAAGCTTTCTTT
-,-,TRBV30,TRBJ2-5,CAWSQPGETQYF,TGTGCCTGGAGCCAACCCGGTGAGACCCAGTACTTC
-,-,TRBV7-2,TRBJ1-4,CASSLASGPLNEKLFF,TGTGCCAGCAGCTTAGCCTCAGGGCCACTCAATGAAAAACTGTTTTTT
-,once,TRBV5-1,TRBJ2-3,CASSLRTLRTDTQYF,TGCGCCAGCAGCTTGAGGACACTTCGCACAGATACGCAGTATTTT